Listed here is a single TCR beta chain. This record comes from a study of blood T cell repertoires in COVID-19. The germline gives CDR1 SGHNT, CDR2 YYREEE (reference sequence). This CDR3 region has 14 residues. V gave up 2 bases and J gave up 7 bases; unmatched junction bases: 5. Method: immunoSEQ multiplex PCR; TCRdb's copy keeps in-frame clones and lacks some. This repertoire shows under 30,000 clones, approximately 90% found once; its top ten account for less than 15%. This sequence was found in a woman over 75 with active or convalescent COVID-19. The material sequenced was peripheral blood. The chain has TRBV5-4 and TRBJ2-1; 8 bases are shared with TRBD2. The CDR3 region is CASSLSGTRNEQFF. In nucleotides, the CDR3 is TGTGCCAGCAGCTTATCCGGGACTAGGAATGAGCAGTTCTTC. Complete variable domain (other parts from reference TRBV5-4 and TRBJ2-1): ETGVTQSPTHLIKTRGQQVTLRCSSQSGHNTVSWYQQALGQGPQFIFQYYREEENGRGNFPPRFSGLQFPNYSSELNVNALELDDSALYLCASSLSGTRNEQFFGPGTRLTVL.